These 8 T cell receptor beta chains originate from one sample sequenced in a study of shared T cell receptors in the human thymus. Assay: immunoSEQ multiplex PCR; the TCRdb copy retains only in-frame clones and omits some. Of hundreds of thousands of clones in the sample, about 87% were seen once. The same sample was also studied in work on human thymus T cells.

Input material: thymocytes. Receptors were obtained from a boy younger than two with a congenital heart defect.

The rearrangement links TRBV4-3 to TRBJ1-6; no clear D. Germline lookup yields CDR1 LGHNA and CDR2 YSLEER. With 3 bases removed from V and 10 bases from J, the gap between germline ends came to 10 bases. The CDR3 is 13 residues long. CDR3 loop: CASSQDGKSPLHF. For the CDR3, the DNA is TGCGCCAGCAGCCAGGACGGGAAATCACCCCTCCACTTT.

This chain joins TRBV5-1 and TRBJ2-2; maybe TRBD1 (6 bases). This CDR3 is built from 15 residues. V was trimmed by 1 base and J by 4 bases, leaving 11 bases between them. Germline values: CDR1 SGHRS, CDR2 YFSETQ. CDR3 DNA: TGCGCCAGCAGCTTGCAGGGGTTGGTCACCGGGGAGCTGTTTTTT. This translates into CASSLQGLVTGELFF.

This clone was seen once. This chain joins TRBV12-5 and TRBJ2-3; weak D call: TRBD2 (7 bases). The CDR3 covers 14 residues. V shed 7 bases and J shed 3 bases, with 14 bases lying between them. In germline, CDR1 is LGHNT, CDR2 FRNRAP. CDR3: CASANAGATDTQYF. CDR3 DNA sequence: TGTGCTAGTGCTAATGCGGGGGCAACAGATACGCAGTATTTT. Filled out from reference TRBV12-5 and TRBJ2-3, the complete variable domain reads DARVTQTPRHKVTEMGQEVTMRCQPILGHNTVFWYRQTMMQGLELLAYFRNRAPLDDSGMPKDRFSAEMPDATLATLKIQPSEPRDSAVYFCASANAGATDTQYFGPGTRLTVL.

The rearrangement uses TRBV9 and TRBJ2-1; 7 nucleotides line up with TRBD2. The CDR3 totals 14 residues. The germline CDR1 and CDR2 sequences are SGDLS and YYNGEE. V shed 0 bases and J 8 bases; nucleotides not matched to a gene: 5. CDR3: CASSVGGTNDEQFF. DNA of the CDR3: TGTGCCAGCAGCGTAGGGGGGACTAACGATGAGCAGTTCTTC.

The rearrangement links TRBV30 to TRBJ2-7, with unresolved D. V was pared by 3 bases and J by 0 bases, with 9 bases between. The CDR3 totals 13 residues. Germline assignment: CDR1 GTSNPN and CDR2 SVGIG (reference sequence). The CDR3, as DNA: TGTGCCTGGAGGTCTGGCCACTCCTACGAGCAGTACTTC. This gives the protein CAWRSGHSYEQYF.

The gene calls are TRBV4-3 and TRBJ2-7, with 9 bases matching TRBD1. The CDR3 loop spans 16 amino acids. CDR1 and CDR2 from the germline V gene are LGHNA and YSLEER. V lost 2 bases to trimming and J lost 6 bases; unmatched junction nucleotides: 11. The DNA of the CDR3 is TGCGCCAGCAGCCAACAAGGGACAGGGTGGGTGGGCGAGCAGTACTTC. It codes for CASSQQGTGWVGEQYF.

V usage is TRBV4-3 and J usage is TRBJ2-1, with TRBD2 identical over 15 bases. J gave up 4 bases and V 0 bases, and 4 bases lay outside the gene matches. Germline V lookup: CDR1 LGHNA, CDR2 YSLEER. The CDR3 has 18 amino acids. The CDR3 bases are TGCGCCAGCAGCCAAGATCGGGGACTAGCGGGAGGATACAATGAGCAGTTCTTC. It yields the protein CASSQDRGLAGGYNEQFF.

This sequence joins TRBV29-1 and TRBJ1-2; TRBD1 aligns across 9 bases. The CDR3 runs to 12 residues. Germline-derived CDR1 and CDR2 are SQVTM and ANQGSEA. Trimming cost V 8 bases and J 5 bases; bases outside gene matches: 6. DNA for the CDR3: TGCAGCCTTAGGGACAGGGCTTATGGCTACACCTTC. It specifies CSLRDRAYGYTF.